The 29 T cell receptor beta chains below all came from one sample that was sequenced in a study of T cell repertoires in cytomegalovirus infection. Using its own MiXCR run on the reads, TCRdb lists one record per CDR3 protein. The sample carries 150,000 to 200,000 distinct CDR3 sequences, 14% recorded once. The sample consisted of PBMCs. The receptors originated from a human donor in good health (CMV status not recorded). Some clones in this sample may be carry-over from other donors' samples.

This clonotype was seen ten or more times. CDR3 in amino acids: CASSLVTGTGAYEQYF. The CDR3 nucleotides are TGTGCCAGCAGCTTAGTAACCGGGACAGGGGCCTACGAGCAGTACTTC. The gene calls are TRBV11-1 and TRBJ2-7, with TRBD1 matching 10 bases. Germline values: CDR1 SGHAT, CDR2 FQDESV (reference sequence). This CDR3 contains 16 residues. J was trimmed by 2 bases and V by 1 base; bases with no gene match: 5.

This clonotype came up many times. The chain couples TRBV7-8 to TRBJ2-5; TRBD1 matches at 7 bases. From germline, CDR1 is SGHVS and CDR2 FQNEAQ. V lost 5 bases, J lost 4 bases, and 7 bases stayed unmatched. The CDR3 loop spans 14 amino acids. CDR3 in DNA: TGTGCCAGCAGCGGGGGACAGTCGGGAGAGACCCAGTACTTC. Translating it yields CASSGGQSGETQYF.

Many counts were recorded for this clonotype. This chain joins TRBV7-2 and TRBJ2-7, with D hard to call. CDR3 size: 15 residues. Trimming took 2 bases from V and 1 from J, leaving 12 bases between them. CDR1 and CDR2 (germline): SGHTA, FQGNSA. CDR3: CASSLSLDKSYEQYF. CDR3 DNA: TGTGCCAGCAGCTTAAGTTTAGACAAATCCTACGAGCAGTACTTC.

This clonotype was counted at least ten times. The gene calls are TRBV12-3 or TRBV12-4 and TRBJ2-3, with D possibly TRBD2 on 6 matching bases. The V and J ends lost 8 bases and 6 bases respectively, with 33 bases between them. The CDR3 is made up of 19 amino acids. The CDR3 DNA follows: TGTGCCAGCCGCTTTGGGGGAACATTCGGGACTTTTATGAGGGATACGCAGTATTTT. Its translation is CASRFGGTFGTFMRDTQYF.

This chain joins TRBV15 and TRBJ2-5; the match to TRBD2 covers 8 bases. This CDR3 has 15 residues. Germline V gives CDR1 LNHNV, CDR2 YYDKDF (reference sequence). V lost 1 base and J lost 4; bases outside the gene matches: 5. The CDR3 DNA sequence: TGTGCCACCAGCAGAGCTGTCCTAGCGGGAGAGACCCAGTACTTC. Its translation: CATSRAVLAGETQYF.

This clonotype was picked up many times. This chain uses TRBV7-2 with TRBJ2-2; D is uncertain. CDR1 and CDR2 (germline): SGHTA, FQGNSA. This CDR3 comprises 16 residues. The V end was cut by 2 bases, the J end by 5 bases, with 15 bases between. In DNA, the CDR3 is TGTGCCAGCAGCTTAAGGATCGCGACTGGTACCGGGGAGCTGTTTTTT. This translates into CASSLRIATGTGELFF.

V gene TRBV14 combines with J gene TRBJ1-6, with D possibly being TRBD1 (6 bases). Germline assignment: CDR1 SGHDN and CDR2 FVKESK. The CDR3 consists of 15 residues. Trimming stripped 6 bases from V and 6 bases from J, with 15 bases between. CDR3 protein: CASSPLGRGNSPLHF. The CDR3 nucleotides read TGTGCCAGCAGTCCTTTGGGCAGGGGTAATTCACCCCTCCACTTT.

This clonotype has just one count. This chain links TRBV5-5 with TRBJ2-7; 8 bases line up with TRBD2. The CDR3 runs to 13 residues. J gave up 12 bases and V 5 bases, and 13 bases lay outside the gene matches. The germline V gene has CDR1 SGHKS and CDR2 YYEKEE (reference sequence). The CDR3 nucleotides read TGTGCCAGCAGTTCGGGGGGGGCCCCCAAAATGTACTTC. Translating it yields CASSSGGAPKMYF.

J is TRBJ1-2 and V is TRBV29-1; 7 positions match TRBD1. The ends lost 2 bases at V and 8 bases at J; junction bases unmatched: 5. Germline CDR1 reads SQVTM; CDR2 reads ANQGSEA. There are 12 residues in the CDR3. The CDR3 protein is CSVEQGVGGYTF. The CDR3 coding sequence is TGCAGCGTTGAACAGGGGGTGGGAGGCTACACCTTC.

The CDR3 bases are TGTGCCAGCAGAGTAACTCCCCATGGGGCTCAAGGGGATCAGCCCCAGCATTTT. It is translated as CASRVTPHGAQGDQPQHF. The V gene is TRBV28, the J gene TRBJ1-5; tentative D call: TRBD1 (5 bases). Germline V CDR1 and CDR2: MDHEN, SYDVKM. This CDR3 has 18 residues. V lost 6 bases to trimming and J lost 5 bases, with 26 bases between them.

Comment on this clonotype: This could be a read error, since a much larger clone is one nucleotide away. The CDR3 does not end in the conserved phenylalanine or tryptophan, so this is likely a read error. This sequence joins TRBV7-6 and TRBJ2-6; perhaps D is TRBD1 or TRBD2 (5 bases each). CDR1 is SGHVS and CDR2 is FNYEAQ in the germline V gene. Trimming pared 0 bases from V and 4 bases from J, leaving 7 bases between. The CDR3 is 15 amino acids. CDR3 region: CASSLAGTGANVLTS. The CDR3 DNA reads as TGTGCCAGCAGCTTAGCGGGGACGGGGGCCAACGTCCTGACTTCC.

In nucleotides, the CDR3 is TGTGCCAGCTCCAGGGAACAGGGGTACGCCAAAAACATTCAGTACTTC. This encodes CASSREQGYAKNIQYF. J is TRBJ2-4 and V is TRBV18, with 7 bases lining up with TRBD1. With 6 bases clipped from V and 1 base from J, the junction kept 9 bases outside the gene matches. CDR1 and CDR2 (germline): KGHSH, LQKENI. The CDR3 totals 16 residues.

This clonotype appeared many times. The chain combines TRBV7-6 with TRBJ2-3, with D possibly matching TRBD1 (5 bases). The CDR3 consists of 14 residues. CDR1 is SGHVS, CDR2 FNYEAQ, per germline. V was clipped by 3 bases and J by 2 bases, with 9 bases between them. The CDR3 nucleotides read TGTGCCAGCAGCTTTACAGGCAACACAGATACGCAGTATTTT. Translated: CASSFTGNTDTQYF.

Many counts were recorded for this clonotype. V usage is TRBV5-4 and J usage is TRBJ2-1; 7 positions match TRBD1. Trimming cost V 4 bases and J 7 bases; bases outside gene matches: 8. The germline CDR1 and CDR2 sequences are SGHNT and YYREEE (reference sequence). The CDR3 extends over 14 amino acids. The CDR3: CASSLPTGNNEQFF. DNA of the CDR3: TGTGCCAGCAGCCTCCCGACAGGGAATAATGAGCAGTTCTTC.

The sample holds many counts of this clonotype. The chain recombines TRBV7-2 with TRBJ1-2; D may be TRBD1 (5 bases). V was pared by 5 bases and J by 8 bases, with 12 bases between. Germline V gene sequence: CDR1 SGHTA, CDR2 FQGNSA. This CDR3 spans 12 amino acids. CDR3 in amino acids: CASSPWAGGYTF. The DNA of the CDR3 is TGTGCCAGCAGCCCCTGGGCAGGGGGCTACACCTTC. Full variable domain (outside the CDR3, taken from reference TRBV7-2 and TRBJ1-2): GAGVSQSPSNKVTEKGKDVELRCDPISGHTALYWYRQSLGQGLEFLIYFQGNSAPDKSGLPSDRFSAERTGGSVSTLTIQRTQQEDSAVYLCASSPWAGGYTFGSGTRLTVV.

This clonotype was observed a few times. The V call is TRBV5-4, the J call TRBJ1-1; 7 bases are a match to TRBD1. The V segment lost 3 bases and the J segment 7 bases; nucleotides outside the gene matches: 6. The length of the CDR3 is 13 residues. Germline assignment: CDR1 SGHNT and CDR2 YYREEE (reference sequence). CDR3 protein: CASSSDRANEAFF. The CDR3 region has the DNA TGTGCCAGCAGCTCCGACAGGGCTAATGAAGCTTTCTTT.

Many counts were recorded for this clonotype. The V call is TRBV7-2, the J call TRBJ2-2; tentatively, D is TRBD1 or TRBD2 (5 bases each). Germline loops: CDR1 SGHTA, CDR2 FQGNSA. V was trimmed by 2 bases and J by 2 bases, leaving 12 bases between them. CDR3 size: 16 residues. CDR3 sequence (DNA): TGTGCCAGCAGCTTACTTCCGGGACGTAACACCGGGGAGCTGTTTTTT. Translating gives CASSLLPGRNTGELFF.

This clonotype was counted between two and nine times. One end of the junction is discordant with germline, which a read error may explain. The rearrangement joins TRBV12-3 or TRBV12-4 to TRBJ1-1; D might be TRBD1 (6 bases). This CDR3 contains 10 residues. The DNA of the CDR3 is TGTGCCAGCAGTTACAGGGAAGGAGACTTT. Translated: CASSYREGDF.

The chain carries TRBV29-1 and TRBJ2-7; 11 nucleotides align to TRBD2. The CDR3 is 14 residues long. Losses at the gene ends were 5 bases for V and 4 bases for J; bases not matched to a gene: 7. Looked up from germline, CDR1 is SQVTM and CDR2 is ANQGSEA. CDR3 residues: CSVSTGTSGYEQYF. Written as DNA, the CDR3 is TGCAGCGTTTCCACCGGGACTAGCGGTTACGAGCAGTACTTC.

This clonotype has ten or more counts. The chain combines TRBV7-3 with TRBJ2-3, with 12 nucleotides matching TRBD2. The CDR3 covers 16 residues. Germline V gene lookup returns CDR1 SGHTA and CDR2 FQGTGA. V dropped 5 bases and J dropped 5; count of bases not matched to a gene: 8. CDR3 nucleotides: TGTGCCAGCAGCCCCCGACTAGCGGGGGCCCTAGATACGCAGTATTTT. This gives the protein CASSPRLAGALDTQYF.

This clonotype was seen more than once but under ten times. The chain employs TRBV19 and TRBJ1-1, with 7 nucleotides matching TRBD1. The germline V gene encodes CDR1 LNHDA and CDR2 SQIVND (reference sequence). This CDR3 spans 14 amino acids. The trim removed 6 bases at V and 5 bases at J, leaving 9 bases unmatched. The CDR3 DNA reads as TGTGCCAGTAGAACCTCGACAGGGAAGACTGAAGCTTTCTTT. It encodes CASRTSTGKTEAFF. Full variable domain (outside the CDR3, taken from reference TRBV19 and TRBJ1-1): DGGITQSPKYLFRKEGQNVTLSCEQNLNHDAMYWYRQDPGQGLRLIYYSQIVNDFQKGDIAEGYSVSREKKESFPLTVTSAQKNPTAFYLCASRTSTGKTEAFFGQGTRLTVV.

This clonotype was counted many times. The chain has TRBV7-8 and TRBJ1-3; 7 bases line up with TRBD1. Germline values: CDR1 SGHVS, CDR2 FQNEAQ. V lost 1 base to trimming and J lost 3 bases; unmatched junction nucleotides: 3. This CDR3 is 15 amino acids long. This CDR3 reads CASSLVAGGGNTIYF. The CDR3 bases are TGTGCCAGCAGCTTAGTGGCAGGGGGTGGAAACACCATATATTTT.

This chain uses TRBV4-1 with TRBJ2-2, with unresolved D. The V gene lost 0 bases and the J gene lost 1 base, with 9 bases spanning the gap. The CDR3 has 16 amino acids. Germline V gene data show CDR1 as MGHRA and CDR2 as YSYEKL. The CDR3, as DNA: TGCGCCAGCAGCCAAGATCCGGCGATGAACACCGGGGAGCTGTTTTTT. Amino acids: CASSQDPAMNTGELFF.

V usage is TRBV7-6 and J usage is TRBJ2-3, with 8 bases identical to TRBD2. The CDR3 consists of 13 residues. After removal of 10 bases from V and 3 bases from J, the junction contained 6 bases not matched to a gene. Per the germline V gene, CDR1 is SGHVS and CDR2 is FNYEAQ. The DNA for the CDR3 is TGTGCCACCCAGCGGGGGAGGACAGATACGCAGTATTTT. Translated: CATQRGRTDTQYF.

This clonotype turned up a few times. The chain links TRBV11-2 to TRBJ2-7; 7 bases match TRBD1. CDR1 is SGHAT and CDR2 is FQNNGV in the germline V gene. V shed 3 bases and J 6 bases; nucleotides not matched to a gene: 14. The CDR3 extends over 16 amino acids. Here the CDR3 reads CASSFRRDSHRGEQYF. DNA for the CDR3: TGTGCCAGCAGCTTCCGCCGGGACAGCCATCGGGGCGAGCAGTACTTC.

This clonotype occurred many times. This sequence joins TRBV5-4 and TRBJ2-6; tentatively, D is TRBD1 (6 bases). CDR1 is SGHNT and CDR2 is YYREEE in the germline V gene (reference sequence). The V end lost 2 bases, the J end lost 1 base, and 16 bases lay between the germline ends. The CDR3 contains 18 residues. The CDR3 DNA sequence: TGTGCCAGCAGCTTCAAGACAGGAGCCCCTTCTGGGGCCAACGTCCTGACTTTC. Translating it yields CASSFKTGAPSGANVLTF.

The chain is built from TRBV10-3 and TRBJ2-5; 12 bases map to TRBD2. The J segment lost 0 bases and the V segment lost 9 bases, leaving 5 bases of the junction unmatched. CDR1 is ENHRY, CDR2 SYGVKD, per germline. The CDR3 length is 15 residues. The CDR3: CAIGTSGGYQETQYF. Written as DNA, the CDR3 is TGTGCCATAGGCACTAGCGGGGGGTACCAAGAGACCCAGTACTTC.

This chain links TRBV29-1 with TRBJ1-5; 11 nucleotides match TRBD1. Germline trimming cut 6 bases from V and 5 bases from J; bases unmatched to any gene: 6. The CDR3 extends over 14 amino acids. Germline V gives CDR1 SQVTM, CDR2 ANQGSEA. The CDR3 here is CSVQLGQGDQPQHF. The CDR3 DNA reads TGCAGCGTACAACTGGGACAGGGGGATCAGCCCCAGCATTTT.

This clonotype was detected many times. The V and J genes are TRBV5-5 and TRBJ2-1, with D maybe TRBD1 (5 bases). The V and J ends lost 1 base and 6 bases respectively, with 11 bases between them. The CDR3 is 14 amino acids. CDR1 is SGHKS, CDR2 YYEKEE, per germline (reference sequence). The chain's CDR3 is CASSLLRQTNEQFF. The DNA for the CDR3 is TGTGCCAGCAGCTTGCTTAGACAGACCAATGAGCAGTTCTTC.